This T cell receptor (beta chain) was documented in a study of T cell changes during pregnancy in multiple sclerosis. The germline V gene has CDR1 LGHNA and CDR2 YSLEER. V was pared by 3 bases and J by 3 bases, with 14 bases between. The CDR3 totals 15 residues. Some clones are missing from TCRdb's copy, which holds only in-frame ones; the method was immunoSEQ multiplex PCR. The sample records approximately 79,000 clones, 85% to 95% being singletons. This specimen consisted of peripheral blood, obtained in the second trimester of pregnancy. This TCR derives from a female donor in good health, enrolled as a control in a pregnancy study. V gene TRBV4-3 combines with J gene TRBJ1-2; possible D gene TRBD1, 6 bases. The CDR3 sequence: CASSQNRVGYYGYTF. The CDR3 bases are TGCGCCAGCAGCCAGAACAGGGTGGGCTACTATGGCTACACCTTC.